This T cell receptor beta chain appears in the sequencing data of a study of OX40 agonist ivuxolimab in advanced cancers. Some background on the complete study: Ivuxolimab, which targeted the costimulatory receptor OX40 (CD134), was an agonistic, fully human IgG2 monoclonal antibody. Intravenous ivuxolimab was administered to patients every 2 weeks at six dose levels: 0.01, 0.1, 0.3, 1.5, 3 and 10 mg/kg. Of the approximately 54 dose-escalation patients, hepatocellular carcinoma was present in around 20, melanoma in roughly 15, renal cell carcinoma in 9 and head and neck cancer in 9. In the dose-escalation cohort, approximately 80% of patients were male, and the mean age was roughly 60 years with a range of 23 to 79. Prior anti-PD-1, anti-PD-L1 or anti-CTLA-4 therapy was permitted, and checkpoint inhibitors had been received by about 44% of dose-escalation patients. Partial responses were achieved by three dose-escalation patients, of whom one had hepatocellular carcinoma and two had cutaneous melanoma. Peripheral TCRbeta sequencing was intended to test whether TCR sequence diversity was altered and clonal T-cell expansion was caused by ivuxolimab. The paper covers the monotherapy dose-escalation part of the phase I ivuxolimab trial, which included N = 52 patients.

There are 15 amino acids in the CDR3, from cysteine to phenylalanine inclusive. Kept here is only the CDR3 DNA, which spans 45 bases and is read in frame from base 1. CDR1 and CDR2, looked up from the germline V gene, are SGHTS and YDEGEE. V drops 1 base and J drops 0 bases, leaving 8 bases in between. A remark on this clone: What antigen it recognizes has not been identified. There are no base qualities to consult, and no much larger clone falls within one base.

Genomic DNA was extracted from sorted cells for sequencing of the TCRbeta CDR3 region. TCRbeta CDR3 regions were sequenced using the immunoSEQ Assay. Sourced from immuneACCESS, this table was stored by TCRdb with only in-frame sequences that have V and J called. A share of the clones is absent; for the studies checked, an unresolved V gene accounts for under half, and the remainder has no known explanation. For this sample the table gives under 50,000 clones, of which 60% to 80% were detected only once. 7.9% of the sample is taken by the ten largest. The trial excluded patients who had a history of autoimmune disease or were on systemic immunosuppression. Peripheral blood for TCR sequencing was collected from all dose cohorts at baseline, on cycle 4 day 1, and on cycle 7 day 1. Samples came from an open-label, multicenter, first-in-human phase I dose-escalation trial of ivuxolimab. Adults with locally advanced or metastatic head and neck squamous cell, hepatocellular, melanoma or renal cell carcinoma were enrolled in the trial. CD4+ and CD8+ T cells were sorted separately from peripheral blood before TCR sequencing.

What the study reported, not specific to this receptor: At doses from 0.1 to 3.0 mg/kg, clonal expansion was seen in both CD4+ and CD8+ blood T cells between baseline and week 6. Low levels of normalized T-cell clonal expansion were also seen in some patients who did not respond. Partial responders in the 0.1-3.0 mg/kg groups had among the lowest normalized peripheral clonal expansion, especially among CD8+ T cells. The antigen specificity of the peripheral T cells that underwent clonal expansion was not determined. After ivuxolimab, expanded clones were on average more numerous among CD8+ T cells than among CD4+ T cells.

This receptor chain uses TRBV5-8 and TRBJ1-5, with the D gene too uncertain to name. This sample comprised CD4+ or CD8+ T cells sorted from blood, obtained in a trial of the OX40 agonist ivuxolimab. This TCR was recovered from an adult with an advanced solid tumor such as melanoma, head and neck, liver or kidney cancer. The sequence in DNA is TGTGCCAGCAGCTTGTACGGGTATAGCAATCAGCCCCAGCATTTT. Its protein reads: CASSLYGYSNQPQHF.